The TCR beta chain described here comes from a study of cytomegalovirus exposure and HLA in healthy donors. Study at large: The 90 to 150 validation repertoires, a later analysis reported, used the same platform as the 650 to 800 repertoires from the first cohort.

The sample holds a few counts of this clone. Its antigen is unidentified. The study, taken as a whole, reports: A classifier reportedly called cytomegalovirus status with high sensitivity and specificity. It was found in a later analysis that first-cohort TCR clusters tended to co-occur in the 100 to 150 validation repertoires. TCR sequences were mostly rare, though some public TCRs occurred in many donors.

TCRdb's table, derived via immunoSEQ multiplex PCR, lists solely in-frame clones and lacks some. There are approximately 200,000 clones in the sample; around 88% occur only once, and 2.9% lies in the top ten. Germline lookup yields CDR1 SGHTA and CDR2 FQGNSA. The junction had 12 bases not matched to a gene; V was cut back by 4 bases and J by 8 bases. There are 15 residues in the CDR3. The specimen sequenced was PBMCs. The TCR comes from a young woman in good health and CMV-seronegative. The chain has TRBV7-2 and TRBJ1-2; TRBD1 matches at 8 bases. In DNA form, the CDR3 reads TGTGCCAGCAGCTCAGATTCAGGGGGCGCGTACGGCTACACCTTC. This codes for CASSSDSGGAYGYTF.